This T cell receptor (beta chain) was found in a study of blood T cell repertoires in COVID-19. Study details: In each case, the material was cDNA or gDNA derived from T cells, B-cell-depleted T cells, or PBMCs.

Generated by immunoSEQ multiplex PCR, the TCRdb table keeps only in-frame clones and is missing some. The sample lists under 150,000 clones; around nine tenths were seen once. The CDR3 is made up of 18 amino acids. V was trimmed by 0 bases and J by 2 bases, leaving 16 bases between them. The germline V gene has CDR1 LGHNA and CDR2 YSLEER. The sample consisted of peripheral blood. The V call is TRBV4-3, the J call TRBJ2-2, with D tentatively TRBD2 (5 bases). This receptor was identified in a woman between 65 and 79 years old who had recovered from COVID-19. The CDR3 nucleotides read TGCGCCAGCAGCCAAGAAGGACTGGCCCCGATAAACACCGGGGAGCTGTTTTTT. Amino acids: CASSQEGLAPINTGELFF.